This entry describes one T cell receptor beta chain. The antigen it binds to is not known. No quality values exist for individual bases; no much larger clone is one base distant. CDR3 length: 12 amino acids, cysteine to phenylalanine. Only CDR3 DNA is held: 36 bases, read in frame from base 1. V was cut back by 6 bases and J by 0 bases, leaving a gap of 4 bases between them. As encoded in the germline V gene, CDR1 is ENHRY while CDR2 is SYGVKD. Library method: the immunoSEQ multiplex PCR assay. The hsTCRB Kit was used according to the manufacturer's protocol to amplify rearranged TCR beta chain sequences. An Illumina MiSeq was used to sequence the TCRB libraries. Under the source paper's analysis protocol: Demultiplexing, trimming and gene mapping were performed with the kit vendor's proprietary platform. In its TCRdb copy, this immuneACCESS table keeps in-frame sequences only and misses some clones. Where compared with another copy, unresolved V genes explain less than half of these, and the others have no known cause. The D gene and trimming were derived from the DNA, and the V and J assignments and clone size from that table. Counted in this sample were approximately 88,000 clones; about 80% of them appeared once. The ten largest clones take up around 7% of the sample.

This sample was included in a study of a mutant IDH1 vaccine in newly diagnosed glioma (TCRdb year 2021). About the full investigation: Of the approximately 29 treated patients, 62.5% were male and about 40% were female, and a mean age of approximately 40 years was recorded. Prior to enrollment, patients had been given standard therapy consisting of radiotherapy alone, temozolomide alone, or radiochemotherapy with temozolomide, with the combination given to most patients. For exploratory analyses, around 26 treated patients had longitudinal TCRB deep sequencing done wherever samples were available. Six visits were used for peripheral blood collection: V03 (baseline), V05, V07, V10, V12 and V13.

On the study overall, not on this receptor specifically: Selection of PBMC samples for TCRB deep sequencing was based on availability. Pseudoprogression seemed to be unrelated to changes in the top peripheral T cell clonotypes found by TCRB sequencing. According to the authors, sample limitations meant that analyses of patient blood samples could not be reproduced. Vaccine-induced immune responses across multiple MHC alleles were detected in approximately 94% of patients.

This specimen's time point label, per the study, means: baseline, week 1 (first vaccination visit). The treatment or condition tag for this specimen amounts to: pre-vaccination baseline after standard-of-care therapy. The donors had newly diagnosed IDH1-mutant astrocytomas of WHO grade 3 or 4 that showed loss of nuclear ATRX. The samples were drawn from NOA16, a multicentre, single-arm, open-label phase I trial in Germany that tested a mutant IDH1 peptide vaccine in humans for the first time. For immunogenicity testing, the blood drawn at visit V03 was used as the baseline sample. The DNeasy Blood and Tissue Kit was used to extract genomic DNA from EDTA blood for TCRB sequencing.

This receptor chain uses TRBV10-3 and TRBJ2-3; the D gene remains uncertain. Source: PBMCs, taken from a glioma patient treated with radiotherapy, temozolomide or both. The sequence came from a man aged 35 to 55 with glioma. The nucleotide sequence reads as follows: TGTGCCATCAGGGGTAGCACAGATACGCAGTATTTT. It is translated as CAIRGSTDTQYF.